The entry that follows covers one TCR beta chain sequence. Its antigen is still unknown. Looked up from germline, CDR1 is MGHRA and CDR2 is YSYEKL. Trimming cost V 0 bases and J 9 bases; bases outside gene matches: 11. This CDR3 has 15 amino acids. The source of the sample is a study of cytomegalovirus exposure and HLA in healthy donors. Study-wide results and limits: Reportedly, fewer N-insertions than the approximately 700-donor mean appeared in an Asian-associated ancestry cluster in a later analysis.

Both 60 Vbeta primers and 13 Jbeta primers went into the PCR. Clones were read by immunoSEQ multiplex PCR, and TCRdb kept only the in-frame ones, dropping some. Here the sample spans 150,000 or so clones, 70% to 80% being singletons. The sample was PBMCs. The rearrangement uses TRBV4-1 and TRBJ2-7, with 7 bases fitting TRBD1. This clonotype was sampled from a female donor in good health and CMV-seronegative. Here the CDR3 reads CASSQDRGPTRGQYF. The CDR3 DNA reads as TGCGCCAGCAGCCAAGATAGGGGGCCTACCCGTGGGCAGTACTTC.